Shown below are 11 T cell receptor beta chains from a single sample sequenced in a study of T cell repertoires in cytomegalovirus infection. TCRdb called the reads again in MiXCR, with one record for every CDR3 protein. The profile shows around 120,000 distinct CDR3 sequences, roughly 9% of them singletons. Sample: PBMCs. These receptors all come from a human donor in good health (CMV status not recorded). Some clones in this sample may be carry-over from other donors' samples.

This clonotype was seen many times. This rearrangement joins TRBV7-8 to TRBJ2-1, with 11 nucleotides matching TRBD2. The J segment lost 7 bases and the V segment lost 5 bases, leaving 7 bases of the junction unmatched. The CDR3 consists of 15 residues. The germline gives CDR1 SGHVS, CDR2 FQNEAQ. The CDR3 DNA reads TGTGCCAGCAGCGGACGACTAGCGGGGTGGAATGAGCAGTTCTTC. Translation: CASSGRLAGWNEQFF. Combining the CDR3 with reference TRBV7-8 and TRBJ2-1 gives the whole variable domain GAGVSQSPRYKVAKRGQDVALRCDPISGHVSLFWYQQALGQGPEFLTYFQNEAQLDKSGLPSDRFFAERPEGSVSTLKIQRTQQEDSAVYLCASSGRLAGWNEQFFGPGTRLTVL.

This clonotype was observed a few times. This chain joins TRBV28 and TRBJ1-6; 9 bases align to TRBD1. CDR1 and CDR2 from the germline V gene are MDHEN and SYDVKM. This CDR3 is 15 amino acids long. Trimming cost V 2 bases and J 9 bases; bases outside gene matches: 5. This chain's CDR3 is CASSLRTGEGSPLHF. In nucleotides, the CDR3 is TGTGCCAGCAGTTTAAGGACAGGGGAAGGTTCACCCCTCCACTTT.

This clonotype was recorded many times. The chain links TRBV6-2 or TRBV6-3 to TRBJ2-1; 7 positions agree with TRBD2. Germline trimming cut 5 bases from V and 3 bases from J; bases unmatched to any gene: 10. Germline values: CDR1 MNHEY, CDR2 SVGEGT. The CDR3 runs to 16 residues. The CDR3 region is CASSGGDRAFYNEQFF. The CDR3 coding sequence is TGTGCCAGCAGTGGGGGGGACCGCGCCTTCTACAATGAGCAGTTCTTC.

This clonotype was observed many times. This chain joins TRBV20-1 and TRBJ2-3, with 8 nucleotides matching TRBD2. The CDR3 has 13 amino acids. J was trimmed by 6 bases and V by 6 bases; bases with no gene match: 8. Germline values: CDR1 DFQATT, CDR2 SNEGSKA (reference sequence). The CDR3 reads CSARTSLSDTQYF. CDR3 coding DNA: TGCAGTGCCAGGACTAGCTTAAGCGATACGCAGTATTTT.

This clonotype has at least ten counts. The rearrangement uses TRBV11-3 and TRBJ2-2; 10 bases map to TRBD1. Per the germline V gene, CDR1 is SGHNT and CDR2 is YENEEA. Trimming removed 5 bases from V and 2 bases from J; junction bases left unmatched: 2. The CDR3 is made up of 15 amino acids. The CDR3 DNA reads TGTGCCAGCAGCCGGGACAGGGGAAACACCGGGGAGCTGTTTTTT. Translated, it gives CASSRDRGNTGELFF.

This clonotype was found many times. The chain combines TRBV28 with TRBJ2-7; D could derive from TRBD1 or TRBD2 (5 bases each). The V end was cut by 5 bases, the J end by 0 bases, with 11 bases between. CDR3 length: 14 amino acids. Germline CDR1 reads MDHEN; CDR2 reads SYDVKM. CDR3 bases: TGTGCCAGCAGTCCCGGGACGGTCTCCTACGAGCAGTACTTC. Translated: CASSPGTVSYEQYF.

This clonotype was observed many times. This sequence joins TRBV12-3 or TRBV12-4 and TRBJ1-1; 7 bases agree with TRBD1. After removal of 4 bases from V and 11 bases from J, the junction contained 7 bases not matched to a gene. The CDR3 consists of 12 residues. The chain's CDR3 is CASSSPQGRAFF. CDR3 sequence (DNA): TGTGCCAGCAGTTCGCCACAGGGGAGGGCTTTCTTT.

Ten or more counts support this clonotype. The gene calls are TRBV4-1 and TRBJ1-2; D ambiguous. CDR1 MGHRA and CDR2 YSYEKL come from the germline V gene. The V end was cut by 3 bases, the J end by 2 bases, with 19 bases between. The CDR3 sequence is 17 residues long. CDR3 amino acids: CASSHPLRAGTNYGYTF. In DNA, the CDR3 is TGCGCCAGCAGCCACCCCCTGAGGGCAGGCACAAACTATGGCTACACCTTC.

This clonotype was observed many times. The rearrangement uses TRBV7-2 and TRBJ2-7; no firm D call. The CDR3 is 11 amino acids. Germline-derived CDR1 and CDR2 are SGHTA and FQGNSA. Trimming stripped 5 bases from V and 1 base from J, with 3 bases between. CDR3 in DNA: TGTGCCAGCAGCCGATCCTACGAGCAGTACTTC. Protein sequence: CASSRSYEQYF.

In this sample, this clonotype turned up many times. The rearrangement links TRBV28 to TRBJ1-1; 8 bases match TRBD1. Germline V CDR1 and CDR2: MDHEN, SYDVKM. V was clipped by 2 bases and J by 5 bases; unmatched bases: 7. CDR3 size: 15 residues. CDR3 protein: CASSLTTGGWTEAFF. In DNA, the CDR3 is TGTGCCAGCAGTTTAACTACAGGGGGTTGGACTGAAGCTTTCTTT.

The table lists this clonotype with many counts. The V and J genes are TRBV6-1 and TRBJ1-1; possibly TRBD1 for D (5 bases). This CDR3 region has 14 residues. CDR1 MNHNS and CDR2 SASEGT come from the germline V gene. V lost 4 bases and J lost 2, with 11 bases in between. This CDR3 is CASSAQEINTEAFF. CDR3 DNA sequence: TGTGCCAGCAGTGCACAGGAAATCAACACTGAAGCTTTCTTT.